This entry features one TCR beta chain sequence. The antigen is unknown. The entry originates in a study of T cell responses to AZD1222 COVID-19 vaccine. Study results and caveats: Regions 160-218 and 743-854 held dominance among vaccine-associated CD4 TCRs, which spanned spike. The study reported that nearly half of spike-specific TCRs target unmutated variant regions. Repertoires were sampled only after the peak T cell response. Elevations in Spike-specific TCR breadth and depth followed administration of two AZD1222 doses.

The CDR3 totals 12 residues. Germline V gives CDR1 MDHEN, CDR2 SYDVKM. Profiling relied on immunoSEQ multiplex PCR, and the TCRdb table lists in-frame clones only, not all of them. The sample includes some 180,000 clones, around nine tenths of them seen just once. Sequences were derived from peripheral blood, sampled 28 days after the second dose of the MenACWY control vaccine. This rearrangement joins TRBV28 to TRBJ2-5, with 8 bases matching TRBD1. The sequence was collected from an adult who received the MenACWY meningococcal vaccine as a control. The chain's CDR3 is CALQGQEGTQYF. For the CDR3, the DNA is TGTGCGCTACAGGGACAGGAGGGGACCCAGTACTTC.